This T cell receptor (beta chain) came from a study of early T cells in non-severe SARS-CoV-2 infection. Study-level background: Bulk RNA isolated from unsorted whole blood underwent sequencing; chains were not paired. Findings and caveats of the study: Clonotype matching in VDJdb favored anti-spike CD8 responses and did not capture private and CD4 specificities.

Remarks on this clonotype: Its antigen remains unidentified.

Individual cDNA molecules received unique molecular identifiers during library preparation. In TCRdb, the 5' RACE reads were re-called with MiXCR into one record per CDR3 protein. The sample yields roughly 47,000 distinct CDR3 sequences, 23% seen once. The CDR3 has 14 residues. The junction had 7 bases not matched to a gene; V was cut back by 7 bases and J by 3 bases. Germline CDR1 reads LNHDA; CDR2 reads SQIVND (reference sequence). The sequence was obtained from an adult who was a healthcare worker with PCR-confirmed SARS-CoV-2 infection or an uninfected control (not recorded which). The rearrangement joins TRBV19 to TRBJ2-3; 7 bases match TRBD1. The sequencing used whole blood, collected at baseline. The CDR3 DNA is TGTGCCAGTACCGAGGGGGCAAGTACAGATACGCAGTATTTT. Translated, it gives CASTEGASTDTQYF.